The subject of this entry is one T cell receptor beta chain. This clonotype showed up many times. Its recognized antigen is unknown. No much larger clonotype is one base removed from it; base qualities were not supplied. Sample treatment or condition, as interpreted from the label and publication: in vitro stimulation with specific CMV peptide epitopes to enrich CMV-specific T cells. TCRdb shows the sequencer as Illumina HiSeq 1500. TCRdb trimmed public reads at Q25 via fastp, called clones via MiXCR and kept in-frame beta chains. All rows with the same CDR3 protein become a single entry with the most common DNA and genes. The sample table records around 340,000 distinct CDR3 sequences; almost 30% of these occur just once. The ten largest clones take up 15% to 20% of the sample. The CDR1 and CDR2 encoded by the germline V gene are SGHVS and FQNEAQ. The junction carries 14 bases between V and J, which are trimmed by 4 bases and 2 bases respectively. The CDR3 holds 15 amino acids from the cysteine to the phenylalanine. Only the CDR3 part of the read is kept: 45 bases, read in frame from the first base.

The source of the sample is a study of T cell repertoires in cytomegalovirus infection (dated by TCRdb to about 2019). Turning to the overall study: Alongside well-studied HLA-B-restricted epitopes, the peptide stimulations were aimed at recently identified HLA-C-restricted CMV epitopes, whose presentation resists viral immunomodulation. Because public TCR beta signatures pointed to carriage of CMV infection together with the matching HLA type, the HLA type of each donor mattered for the analysis.

What the study reported, not specific to this receptor: In both this cohort and an independent approximately 370-donor cohort, the cumulative frequency of public TCR beta family members distinguished carriers of CMV infection plus the relevant HLA type. The ex vivo response was dominated by HLA-C-restricted CMV-specific TCR beta clonotypes, and the single most frequent clonotype in two of eight donors was supplied by these HLA-C-restricted clonotypes.

Sequencing used cultured PBMCs, obtained from culture after CMV antigen stimulation. This sequence uses TRBV7-8 and TRBJ2-5; the D gene cannot be resolved beyond TRBD1 or TRBD2, each matching 5 bases. The source is a human donor in good health (CMV status not recorded). Some clones in this sample may be carry-over from other donors' samples. The CDR3 here reads CASSSGALRQETQYF. The DNA sequence is given as TGTGCCAGCAGCTCCGGGGCCCTCCGACAAGAGACCCAGTACTTC.